The 10 T cell receptor beta chains below were found in one sample sequenced in a study of blood T cells in healthy people across ages (dated by TCRdb to between 2014 and 2017). Library generation was performed with 5' RACE. TCRdb names Illumina HiSeq 2500 as the instrument used. A second PCR of roughly 7 to 11 cycles was performed with a sample-barcoded 5' primer and a J-beta primer mix. Using fastp at Q25 and MiXCR, TCRdb reprocessed the public reads and kept productive beta chains. All rows with the same CDR3 protein become a single entry with the most common DNA and genes. Within this sample are 550,000 to 650,000 distinct CDR3 sequences, with about 30% of them counted one time only. The leading ten clones occupy approximately 14% of the sample. Material for sequencing was blood. Receptors were obtained from a woman older than 75 in good health.

This clonotype was counted between two and nine times. The chain is built from TRBV18 and TRBJ1-5; D uncertain. The CDR3 extends over 17 amino acids. Trimming removed 3 bases at V and 1 base at J, with 16 bases between. Germline loops: CDR1 KGHSH, CDR2 LQKENI. CDR3 DNA: TGTGCCAGCTCACCGACTATCCCCCTACCCAGCAATCAGCCCCAGCATTTT. Its protein is CASSPTIPLPSNQPQHF.

This clonotype was seen repeatedly, ten times or more. V gene TRBV5-6 combines with J gene TRBJ2-3; 7 nucleotides line up with TRBD1. Unmatched junction bases numbered 9, after V lost 6 bases and J lost 8 bases. Germline values: CDR1 SGHDT, CDR2 YYEEEE. The CDR3 runs to 13 residues. CDR3 sequence reads: CASTRQGVATQYF. The CDR3 coding sequence is TGTGCCAGCACCCGACAGGGCGTCGCTACGCAGTATTTT.

This clonotype was seen only a few times. The V call is TRBV9, the J call TRBJ2-7; 9 nucleotides line up with TRBD2. With 3 bases clipped from V and 7 bases from J, the junction kept 14 bases outside the gene matches. The germline CDR1 and CDR2 sequences are SGDLS and YYNGEE. The CDR3 length is 16 residues. This chain's CDR3 is CASSGTGLASHNEQYF. In nucleotides, the CDR3 is TGTGCCAGCAGCGGTACCGGACTAGCGTCTCACAATGAGCAGTACTTC. The variable domain in full, with the rest retrieved from reference TRBV9 and TRBJ2-7, is DSGVTQTPKHLITATGQRVTLRCSPRSGDLSVYWYQQSLDQGLQFLIQYYNGEERAKGNILERFSAQQFPDLHSELNLSSLELGDSALYFCASSGTGLASHNEQYFGPGTRLTVT.

This clonotype appeared many times. The chain is built from TRBV20-1 and TRBJ2-7, with 7 bases fitting TRBD2. V lost 3 bases to trimming and J lost 3 bases; unmatched junction nucleotides: 5. Germline loops: CDR1 DFQATT, CDR2 SNEGSKA (reference sequence). The CDR3 extends over 13 amino acids. CDR3 residues: CSASPGTIYEQYF. In nucleotides, the CDR3 is TGCAGTGCTAGCCCCGGGACTATCTACGAGCAGTACTTC.

This clonotype has more than one count but fewer than ten. This may be a read error: a much more frequent sequence differs by one nucleotide. V gene TRBV20-1 combines with J gene TRBJ2-1; D gene uncertain. CDR3 length equals 12 residues. The germline V gene encodes CDR1 DFQATT and CDR2 SNEGSKA (reference sequence). The chain's CDR3 is CRAAPVWNEQFF. CDR3 nucleotides: TGCAGGGCTGCCCCAGTATGGAATGAGCAGTTCTTC.

The J gene is TRBJ2-3, the V gene TRBV12-3 or TRBV12-4, with TRBD2 matching 10 bases. J was trimmed by 0 bases and V by 3 bases; bases with no gene match: 9. The CDR3 consists of 18 residues. CDR3 sequence: CASSFRGTSAASTDTQYF. As DNA, the CDR3 is TGTGCCAGCAGTTTCCGTGGGACTAGCGCAGCTAGCACAGATACGCAGTATTTT.

This clonotype was picked up many times. This chain uses TRBV7-2 with TRBJ2-2, with D uncertain. Germline lookup yields CDR1 SGHTA and CDR2 FQGNSA. V was pared by 5 bases and J by 6 bases, with 10 bases between. The CDR3 loop spans 13 amino acids. The CDR3 nucleotides read TGTGCCAGCAGCCCGCTAGGGCCCGGGGAGCTGTTTTTT. Protein product: CASSPLGPGELFF.

This clonotype has ten or more counts. This rearrangement joins TRBV27 to TRBJ2-7; D may be TRBD1 or TRBD2 (5 bases each). Trimming took 6 bases from V and 5 from J, leaving 11 bases between them. In germline, CDR1 is MNHEY, CDR2 SMNVEV (reference sequence). CDR3 length: 12 residues. The chain's CDR3 is CASSRGPHEQYF. The CDR3 DNA is TGTGCCAGCAGCCGGGGACCCCACGAGCAGTACTTC.

This clonotype was seen at least ten times. The genes are TRBV10-3 and TRBJ2-1, with 10 bases lining up with TRBD2. Germline CDR1 reads ENHRY; CDR2 reads SYGVKD. The ends lost 2 bases at V and 1 base at J; junction bases unmatched: 2. CDR3 length: 16 amino acids. CDR3 sequence: CAISEQAGGSYNEQFF. The CDR3 DNA is TGTGCCATCAGTGAGCAAGCGGGGGGGTCCTACAATGAGCAGTTCTTC.

This chain connects TRBV20-1 to TRBJ1-1; TRBD1 agrees at 10 bases. Germline V gene sequence: CDR1 DFQATT, CDR2 SNEGSKA (reference sequence). The CDR3 is made up of 15 amino acids. V gave up 1 base and J gave up 11 bases; unmatched junction bases: 13. The CDR3 DNA reads as TGCAGTGCTAGAGCCCCCCTCCGGGACAGGGGTTCCGCTTTCTTT. Residues: CSARAPLRDRGSAFF.